This entry lists 24 T cell receptor beta chains sequenced from one sample in a study of human T cells and chemical hapten exposure. TCRdb re-called the RACE reads through MiXCR, storing one row per CDR3 protein. The table has 300,000 to 450,000 distinct CDR3 sequences, more than 4.5% seen once; the top ten hold approximately 2.4%. Time point specified: pre-sensitization, week 0. Treatment here: therapeutic diphenylcyclopropenone sensitization with weekly scalp DPC. Sequenced material: whole blood, taken in connection with sensitization to the hapten diphenylcyclopropenone (DPC). These receptors originate from a woman aged 50 to 60 with alopecia areata. Some clones in this sample may be carry-over from other donors' samples.

The chain has TRBV28 and TRBJ2-3; D possibly corresponds to TRBD1 (6 bases). V was trimmed by 6 bases and J by 3 bases, leaving 16 bases between them. The CDR3 has 15 residues. Germline V lookup: CDR1 MDHEN, CDR2 SYDVKM. The DNA for the CDR3 is TGTGCCAGCAGCCCCCGCGTACAGGGAACAGATACGCAGTATTTT. Translation: CASSPRVQGTDTQYF.

The V gene is TRBV27, the J gene TRBJ2-5, with D perhaps matching TRBD2 (5 bases). CDR1 MNHEY and CDR2 SMNVEV come from the germline V gene (reference sequence). Trimming stripped 2 bases from V and 4 bases from J, with 8 bases between. CDR3 length equals 13 residues. CDR3 residues: CASSLARAETQYF. The CDR3 DNA follows: TGTGCCAGCAGTTTAGCGCGGGCAGAGACCCAGTACTTC.

This clonotype came up many times. The chain combines TRBV29-1 with TRBJ2-1; 14 bases match TRBD2. The CDR3 is 16 amino acids. J gave up 3 bases and V 1 base, and 2 bases lay outside the gene matches. The germline V gene has CDR1 SQVTM and CDR2 ANQGSEA. The CDR3 protein is CSVEGGTSGSYNEQFF. As DNA, the CDR3 is TGCAGCGTTGAAGGAGGGACTAGCGGGAGCTACAATGAGCAGTTCTTC.

The CDR3 spells CASSPIPRGTSGKNLWEQYF. As DNA, the CDR3 is TGTGCCAGCAGCCCCATACCTCGAGGGACTAGCGGGAAAAACCTTTGGGAGCAGTACTTC. The chain carries TRBV3-1 and TRBJ2-7; 13 nucleotides match TRBD2. CDR3 length: 20 residues. Trimming removed 4 bases from V and 7 bases from J; junction bases left unmatched: 22. The germline CDR1 and CDR2 sequences are LGHDT and YNNKEL (reference sequence).

This clonotype was seen at least ten times. The junction does not match germline at one end; this may be a read error. The gene calls are TRBV12-3 or TRBV12-4 and TRBJ2-2, with TRBD1 matching 8 bases. This CDR3 is 15 amino acids long. Here the CDR3 reads CASSLGQGRTGELFF. CDR3 sequence (DNA): TGTGCCAGCAGCTTAGGACAGGGAAGGACCGGGGAGCTGTTTTTT.

This clonotype was seen repeatedly, ten times or more. The V and J genes are TRBV12-3 or TRBV12-4 and TRBJ2-7, with 12 bases aligning to TRBD2. Unmatched junction bases numbered 6, after V lost 6 bases and J lost 3 bases. The CDR3 is 15 residues long. CDR3 loop: CASRDRTSGIYEQYF. The CDR3, as DNA: TGTGCCAGCAGGGACCGGACTAGCGGGATCTACGAGCAGTACTTC.

This clonotype was counted at least ten times. V gene TRBV27 combines with J gene TRBJ2-3; 8 nucleotides match TRBD2. The V and J ends lost 6 bases and 5 bases, in that order; junction bases with no gene match: 10. The CDR3 loop spans 15 amino acids. Looked up from germline, CDR1 is MNHEY and CDR2 is SMNVEV (reference sequence). The CDR3 spells CASRKPGLGRDTQYF. CDR3 nucleotides: TGTGCCAGCAGAAAACCGGGACTAGGGCGAGATACGCAGTATTTT.

This clonotype appeared many times. The CDR3 coding sequence is TGTGCCAGCAGCTTATTATGGGGCACAGATACGCAGTATTTT. Its translation is CASSLLWGTDTQYF. V is TRBV11-3 and J is TRBJ2-3; the D is unclear. The length of the CDR3 is 14 residues. Germline values: CDR1 SGHNT, CDR2 YENEEA. Trimming removed 2 bases from V and 1 base from J, with 7 bases in between.

This clonotype has ten or more counts. The CDR3 region is CASGLKPVSTDTQYF. The CDR3 nucleotides are TGTGCTAGTGGTTTGAAGCCTGTTAGCACAGATACGCAGTATTTT. The V call is TRBV12-5, the J call TRBJ2-3; D unclear. V was shortened by 2 bases and J by 0 bases, with 9 bases between the two germline ends. CDR3 length: 15 residues. CDR1 and CDR2 from the germline V gene are LGHNT and FRNRAP. The full variable domain, rest sourced from reference TRBV12-5 and TRBJ2-3, is DARVTQTPRHKVTEMGQEVTMRCQPILGHNTVFWYRQTMMQGLELLAYFRNRAPLDDSGMPKDRFSAEMPDATLATLKIQPSEPRDSAVYFCASGLKPVSTDTQYFGPGTRLTVL.

Only a few counts were recorded for this clonotype. The genes are TRBV10-3 and TRBJ2-4, with D perhaps TRBD2 (7 bases). Germline V gives CDR1 ENHRY, CDR2 SYGVKD. This CDR3 region has 16 residues. Between the trimmed V and J ends, which lost 3 bases and 2 bases, there was a span of 14 bases. The CDR3 DNA is TGTGCCATCAGTGACGTGGGGGGGGCGTCCAAAAACATTCAGTACTTC. Amino acids: CAISDVGGASKNIQYF.

This clonotype came up many times. This rearrangement joins TRBV29-1 to TRBJ2-1; TRBD1 is a possible D gene (5 bases). The CDR3 is 16 amino acids. The germline CDR1 and CDR2 sequences are SQVTM and ANQGSEA. V lost 4 bases, J lost 5 bases, and 21 bases lay in between. DNA of the CDR3: TGCAGCGTTGGGCCTGGGGCGCGTAGAAACAACAATGAGCAGTTCTTC. Translation: CSVGPGARRNNNEQFF.

Many counts were recorded for this clonotype. The chain uses TRBV9 and TRBJ2-6; D may match TRBD1 or TRBD2 (5 bases each). Germline CDR1 reads SGDLS; CDR2 reads YYNGEE. V lost 3 bases, J lost 0 bases, and 10 bases lay in between. The CDR3 runs 16 residues. CDR3 sequence: CASSAGTASGANVLTF. The CDR3 DNA reads as TGTGCCAGCAGCGCCGGGACGGCCTCTGGGGCCAACGTCCTGACTTTC.

Many counts were recorded for this clonotype. The chain combines TRBV20-1 with TRBJ2-7; TRBD2 matches at 12 bases. The CDR3 runs 17 residues. Looked up from germline, CDR1 is DFQATT and CDR2 is SNEGSKA (reference sequence). V shed 4 bases and J 1 base; nucleotides not matched to a gene: 11. The CDR3 sequence: CSATRPKGLAGSYEQYF. The CDR3 DNA sequence: TGCAGTGCTACCAGGCCCAAGGGACTAGCGGGTTCCTACGAGCAGTACTTC.

The chain employs TRBV6-2 or TRBV6-3 and TRBJ2-3; tentatively, D is TRBD1 (6 bases). CDR1 and CDR2 (germline): MNHEY, SVGEGT. This CDR3 comprises 15 residues. The V end was cut by 2 bases, the J end by 0 bases, with 9 bases between. The CDR3 region is CASSYDRLSTDTQYF. The CDR3 nucleotides read TGTGCCAGCAGTTACGACAGGCTAAGCACAGATACGCAGTATTTT.

This clonotype was observed at least ten times. This chain connects TRBV24-1 to TRBJ2-6; 9 bases match TRBD1. The CDR3 totals 16 residues. Germline CDR1 is KGHDR and CDR2 is SFDVKD. After removal of 3 bases from V and 3 bases from J, the junction contained 2 bases not matched to a gene. The CDR3 protein is CATSDHRGLGANVLTF. The CDR3 nucleotides read TGTGCCACCAGTGATCACAGGGGGCTTGGGGCCAACGTCCTGACTTTC.

This clonotype appeared many times. The chain carries TRBV18 and TRBJ2-7; D is possibly TRBD1 (6 bases). The CDR3 consists of 13 residues. Per germline, CDR1 KGHSH and CDR2 LQKENI. Trimming left V 6 bases short and J 6 bases short, with 15 bases between. The CDR3 bases are TGTGCCAGCTCGCCAGACAGGCCCTCCGAGCAGTACTTC. Translation gives CASSPDRPSEQYF.

This clonotype was counted many times. The chain carries TRBV4-1 and TRBJ2-7; TRBD2 matches at 9 bases. The CDR3 runs to 15 residues. Germline assignment: CDR1 MGHRA and CDR2 YSYEKL. With 2 bases clipped from V and 9 bases from J, the junction kept 11 bases outside the gene matches. The CDR3 protein is CASSQSSGEGSGQYF. The CDR3 bases are TGCGCCAGCAGCCAATCTAGCGGGGAAGGATCAGGGCAGTACTTC.

This clonotype turned up a few times. V gene TRBV9 combines with J gene TRBJ2-7; D is unresolved. V was shortened by 4 bases and J by 3 bases, with 14 bases between the two germline ends. The CDR3 sequence is 14 residues long. Germline loops: CDR1 SGDLS, CDR2 YYNGEE. This CDR3 reads CASSFPPPSYEQYF. The DNA of the CDR3 is TGTGCCAGCAGCTTCCCTCCCCCAAGCTACGAGCAGTACTTC.

The chain uses TRBV11-2 and TRBJ1-2; D ambiguous. V was clipped by 3 bases and J by 2 bases, with 13 bases between them. The CDR3 runs to 15 residues. CDR1 and CDR2 (germline): SGHAT, FQNNGV. CDR3 sequence: CASSFADGQNYGYTF. The CDR3 DNA reads as TGTGCCAGCAGCTTTGCGGACGGGCAGAACTATGGCTACACCTTC.

V usage is TRBV9 and J usage is TRBJ1-1; 9 bases align to TRBD1. V was pared by 3 bases and J by 5 bases, with 5 bases of the junction left unmatched. The germline CDR1 and CDR2 sequences are SGDLS and YYNGEE. The CDR3 length is 14 residues. CDR3 sequence (DNA): TGTGCCAGCAGCGGATGGACAGGGGAGACTGAAGCTTTCTTT. Translated, it gives CASSGWTGETEAFF. Looking up the rest from reference TRBV9 and TRBJ1-1 gives the full variable domain: DSGVTQTPKHLITATGQRVTLRCSPRSGDLSVYWYQQSLDQGLQFLIQYYNGEERAKGNILERFSAQQFPDLHSELNLSSLELGDSALYFCASSGWTGETEAFFGQGTRLTVV.

The V call is TRBV11-2, the J call TRBJ2-3; TRBD2 aligns across 12 bases. V was clipped by 1 base and J by 6 bases; unmatched bases: 20. This CDR3 contains 21 residues. The germline gives CDR1 SGHAT, CDR2 FQNNGV. CDR3 bases: TGTGCCAGCAGCTTAGTCACCCTGAGGGCCCCGGCTAGCGGGAGGGGTGATACGCAGTATTTT. It specifies CASSLVTLRAPASGRGDTQYF.

This clonotype was counted at least ten times. The V and J genes are TRBV27 and TRBJ2-3; D may correspond to TRBD1 or TRBD2 (7 bases each). This CDR3 spans 13 amino acids. Germline V gene lookup returns CDR1 MNHEY and CDR2 SMNVEV (reference sequence). V was clipped by 5 bases and J by 6 bases, with 12 bases between them. In DNA form, the CDR3 reads TGTGCCAGCAGTCCAGGGGGGGCCGATACGCAGTATTTT. Translating gives CASSPGGADTQYF.

This clonotype was detected a few times. The V call is TRBV10-3, the J call TRBJ2-3; 9 bases match TRBD2. Germline CDR1 and CDR2: ENHRY and SYGVKD. The junction had 7 bases not matched to a gene; V was cut back by 1 base and J by 2 bases. The CDR3 consists of 17 residues. The CDR3 protein is CAISEFASGANTDTQYF. CDR3 coding DNA: TGTGCCATCAGTGAGTTTGCTAGCGGGGCAAACACAGATACGCAGTATTTT.

This clonotype was counted at least ten times. V usage is TRBV20-1 and J usage is TRBJ2-2; 8 nucleotides match TRBD1. The CDR3 has 14 amino acids. V lost 5 bases, J lost 1 base, and 3 bases stayed unmatched. In germline, CDR1 is DFQATT, CDR2 SNEGSKA (reference sequence). The CDR3 protein is CSARDRRNTGELFF. The CDR3 DNA reads as TGCAGTGCTCGGGACAGGAGGAACACCGGGGAGCTGTTTTTT.